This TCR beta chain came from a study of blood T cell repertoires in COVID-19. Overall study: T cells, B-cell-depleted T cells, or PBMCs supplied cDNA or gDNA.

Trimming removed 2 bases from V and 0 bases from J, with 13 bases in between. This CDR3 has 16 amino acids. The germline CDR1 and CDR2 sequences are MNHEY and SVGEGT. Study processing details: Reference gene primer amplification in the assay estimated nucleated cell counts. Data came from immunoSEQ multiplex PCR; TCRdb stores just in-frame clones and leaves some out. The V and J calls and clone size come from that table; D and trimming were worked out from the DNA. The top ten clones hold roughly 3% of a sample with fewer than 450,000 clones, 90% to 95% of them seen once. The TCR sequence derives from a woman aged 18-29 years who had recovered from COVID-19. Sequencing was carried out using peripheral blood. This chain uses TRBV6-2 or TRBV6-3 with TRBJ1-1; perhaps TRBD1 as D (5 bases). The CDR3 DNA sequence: TGTGCCAGCAGTTACGGGTCAGGGTGGTTGAACACTGAAGCTTTCTTT. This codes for CASSYGSGWLNTEAFF.